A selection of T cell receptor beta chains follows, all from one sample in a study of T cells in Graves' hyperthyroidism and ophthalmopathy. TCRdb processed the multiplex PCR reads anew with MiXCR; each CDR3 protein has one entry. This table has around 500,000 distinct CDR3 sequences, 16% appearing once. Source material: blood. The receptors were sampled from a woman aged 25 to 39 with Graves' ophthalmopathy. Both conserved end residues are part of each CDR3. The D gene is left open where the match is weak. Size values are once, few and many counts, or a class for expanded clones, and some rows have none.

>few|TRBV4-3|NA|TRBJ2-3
TGCGCCAGCAGCCAAGAAGGTCCTAGTCTAGGCGGCACAGATACGCAGTATTTT
CASSQEGPSLGGTDTQYF
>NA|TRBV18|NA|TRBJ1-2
TGTGCCAGCTCACCCACGAGGACCGCCAGGGAGAATGGCTACACCTTC
CASSPTRTARENGYTF
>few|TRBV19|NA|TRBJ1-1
TGTGCCAGTAGTATAATGGGGTTCGGGAACACTGAAGCTTTCTTT
CASSIMGFGNTEAFF
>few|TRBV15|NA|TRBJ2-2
TGTGCCACTTCCGCGGGTCAGAACACCGGGGAGCTGTTTTTT
CATSAGQNTGELFF
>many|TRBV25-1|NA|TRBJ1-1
TGTGCCAGTAGGTTGTCCGGGACGAACACTGAAGCTTTCTTT
CASRLSGTNTEAFF
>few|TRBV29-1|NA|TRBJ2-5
TGCAGCGTCCCCCTAATGGGCCAAGAGACCCAGTACTTC
CSVPLMGQETQYF
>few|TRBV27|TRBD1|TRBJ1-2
TGTGCCAGCAGTTTCACAGGGGAATATGGCTACACCTTC
CASSFTGEYGYTF
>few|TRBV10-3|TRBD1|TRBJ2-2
TGTGCCATCCGGACAGGGAATACGAACACCGGGGAGCTGTTTTTT
CAIRTGNTNTGELFF
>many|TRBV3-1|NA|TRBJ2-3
TGTGCCAGCAGCCCCCGGTGGGATACGCAGTATTTT
CASSPRWDTQYF
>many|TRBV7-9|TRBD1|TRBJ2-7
TGTGCCAGCAGGGCTTACAGGGGATATGACGAGCAGTACTTC
CASRAYRGYDEQYF
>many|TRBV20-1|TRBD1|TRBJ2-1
TGCAGTGCTAGACCGGGACAGTCGAATGAGCAGTTCTTC
CSARPGQSNEQFF
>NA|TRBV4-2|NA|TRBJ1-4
TGTGCCAGCAGCCAAGATGGGCAGGGAGGTAATGAAAAACTGTTTTTT
CASSQDGQGGNEKLFF
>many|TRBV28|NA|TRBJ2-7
TGTGCCAGCAGTCCCCTCTCCTCGACCTACGAGCAGTACTTC
CASSPLSSTYEQYF
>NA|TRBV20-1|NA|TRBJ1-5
TGCAGTGCTAGAGATAAAGAGGGGAGCAATCAGCCCCAGCATTTT
CSARDKEGSNQPQHF
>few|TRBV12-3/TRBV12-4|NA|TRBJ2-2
TGTGCCAGCAGTCCATGGAACGGGGAGCTGTTTTTT
CASSPWNGELFF
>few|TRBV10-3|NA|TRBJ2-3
TGTGCCATCAGTGATTTTAGCGAGAGCACAGATACGCAGTATTTT
CAISDFSESTDTQYF
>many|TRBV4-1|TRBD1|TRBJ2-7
TGCGCCAGCAGCCAAGCAAAGGACAGGGGTCACTACGAGCAGTACTTC
CASSQAKDRGHYEQYF
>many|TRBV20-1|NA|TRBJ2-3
TGCAGTGCGCGAAGCCCACGGGGTGGGGAGCCAGATACGCAGTATTTT
CSARSPRGGEPDTQYF
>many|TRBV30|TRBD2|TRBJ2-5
TGTGCCGGGAGGGGTAGGGGAGAGACCCAGTACTTC
CAGRGRGETQYF
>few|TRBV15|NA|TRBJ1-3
TGTGCCACCAGCAGATCAAAGGGGCCAGGAAACACCATATATTTT
CATSRSKGPGNTIYF